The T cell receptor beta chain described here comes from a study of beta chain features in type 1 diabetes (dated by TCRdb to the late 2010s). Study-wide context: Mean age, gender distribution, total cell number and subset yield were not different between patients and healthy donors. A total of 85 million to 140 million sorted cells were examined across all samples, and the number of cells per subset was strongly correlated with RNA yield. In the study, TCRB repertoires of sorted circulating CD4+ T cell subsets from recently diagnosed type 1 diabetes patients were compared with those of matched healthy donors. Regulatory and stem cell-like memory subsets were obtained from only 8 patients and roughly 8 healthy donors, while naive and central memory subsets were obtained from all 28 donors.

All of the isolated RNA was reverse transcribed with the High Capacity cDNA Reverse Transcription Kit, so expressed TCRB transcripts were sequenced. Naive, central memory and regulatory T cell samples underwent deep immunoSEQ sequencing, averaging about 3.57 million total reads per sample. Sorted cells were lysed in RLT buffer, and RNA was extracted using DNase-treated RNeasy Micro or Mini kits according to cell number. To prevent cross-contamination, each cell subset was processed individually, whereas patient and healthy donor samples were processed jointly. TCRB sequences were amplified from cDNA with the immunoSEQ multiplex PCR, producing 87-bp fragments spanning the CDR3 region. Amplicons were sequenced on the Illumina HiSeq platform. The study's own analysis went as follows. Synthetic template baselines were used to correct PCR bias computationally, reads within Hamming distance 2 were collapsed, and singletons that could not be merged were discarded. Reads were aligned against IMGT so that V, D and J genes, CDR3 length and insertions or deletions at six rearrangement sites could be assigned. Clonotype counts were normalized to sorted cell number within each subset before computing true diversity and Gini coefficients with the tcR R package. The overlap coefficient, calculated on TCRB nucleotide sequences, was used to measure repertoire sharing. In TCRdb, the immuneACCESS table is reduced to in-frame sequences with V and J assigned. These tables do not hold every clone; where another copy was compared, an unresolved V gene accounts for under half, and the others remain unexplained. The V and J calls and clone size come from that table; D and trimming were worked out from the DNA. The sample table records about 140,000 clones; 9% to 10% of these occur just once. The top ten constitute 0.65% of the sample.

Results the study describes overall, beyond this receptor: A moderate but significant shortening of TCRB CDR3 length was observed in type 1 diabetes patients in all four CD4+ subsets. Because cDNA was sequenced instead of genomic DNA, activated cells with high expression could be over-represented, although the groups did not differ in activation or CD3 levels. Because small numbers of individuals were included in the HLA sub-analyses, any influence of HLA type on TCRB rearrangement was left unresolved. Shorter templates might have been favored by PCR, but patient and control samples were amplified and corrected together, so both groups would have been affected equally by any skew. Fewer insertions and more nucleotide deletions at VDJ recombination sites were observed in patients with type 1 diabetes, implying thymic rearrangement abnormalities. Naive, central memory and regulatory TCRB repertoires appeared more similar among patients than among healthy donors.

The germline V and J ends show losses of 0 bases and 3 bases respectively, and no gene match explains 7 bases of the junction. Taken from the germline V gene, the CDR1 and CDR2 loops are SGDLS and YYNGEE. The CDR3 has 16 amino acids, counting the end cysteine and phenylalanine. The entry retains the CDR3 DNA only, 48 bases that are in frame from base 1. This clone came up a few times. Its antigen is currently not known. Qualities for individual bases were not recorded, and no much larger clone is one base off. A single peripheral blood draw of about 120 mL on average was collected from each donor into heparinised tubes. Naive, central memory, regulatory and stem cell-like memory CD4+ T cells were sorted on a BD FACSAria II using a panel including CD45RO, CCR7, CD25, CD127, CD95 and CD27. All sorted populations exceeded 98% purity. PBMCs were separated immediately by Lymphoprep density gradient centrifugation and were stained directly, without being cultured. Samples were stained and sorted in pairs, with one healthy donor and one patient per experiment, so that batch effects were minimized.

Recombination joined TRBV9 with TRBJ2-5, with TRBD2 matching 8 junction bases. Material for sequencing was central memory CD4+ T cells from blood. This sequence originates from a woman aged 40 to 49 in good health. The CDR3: CASSVAGGGKEETQYF. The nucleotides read TGTGCCAGCAGCGTAGCTGGCGGGGGGAAAGAAGAGACCCAGTACTTC.